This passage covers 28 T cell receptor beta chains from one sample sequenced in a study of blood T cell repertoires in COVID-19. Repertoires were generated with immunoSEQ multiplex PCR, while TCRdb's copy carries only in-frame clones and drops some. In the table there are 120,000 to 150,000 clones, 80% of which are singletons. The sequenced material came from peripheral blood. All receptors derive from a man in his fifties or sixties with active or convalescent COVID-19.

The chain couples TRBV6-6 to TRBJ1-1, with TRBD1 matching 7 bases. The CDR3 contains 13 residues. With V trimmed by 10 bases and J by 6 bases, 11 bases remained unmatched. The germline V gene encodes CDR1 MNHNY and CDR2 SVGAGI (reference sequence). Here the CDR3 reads CATSYTGDSEAFF. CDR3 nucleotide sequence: TGTGCCACCTCGTATACAGGGGATTCTGAAGCTTTCTTT.

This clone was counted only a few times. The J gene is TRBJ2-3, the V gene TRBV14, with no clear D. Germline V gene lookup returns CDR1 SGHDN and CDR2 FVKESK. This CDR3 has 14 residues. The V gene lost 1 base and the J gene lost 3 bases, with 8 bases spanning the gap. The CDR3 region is CASSQGFETDTQYF. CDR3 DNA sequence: TGTGCCAGCAGCCAAGGGTTCGAGACAGATACGCAGTATTTT.

The CDR3: CASSQDVQGGNTIYF. Written as DNA, the CDR3 is TGCGCCAGCAGCCAAGATGTCCAGGGTGGAAACACCATATATTTT. The chain uses TRBV4-3 and TRBJ1-3; weak D call: TRBD1 (5 bases). Trimming took off 0 bases at V and 3 bases at J, with 9 bases between the two ends. The germline CDR1 and CDR2 sequences are LGHNA and YSLEER. CDR3 size: 15 residues.

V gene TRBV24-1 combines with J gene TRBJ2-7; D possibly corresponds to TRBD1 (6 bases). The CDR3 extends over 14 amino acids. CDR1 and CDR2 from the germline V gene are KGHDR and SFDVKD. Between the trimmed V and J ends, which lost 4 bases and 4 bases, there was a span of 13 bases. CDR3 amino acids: CATSETGQTYEQYF. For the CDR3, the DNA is TGTGCCACCAGTGAGACGGGACAAACTTACGAGCAGTACTTC.

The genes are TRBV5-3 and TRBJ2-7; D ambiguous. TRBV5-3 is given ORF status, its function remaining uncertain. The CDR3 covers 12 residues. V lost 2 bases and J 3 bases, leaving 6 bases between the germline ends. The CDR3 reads CARSFNSYEQYF. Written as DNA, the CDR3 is TGTGCCAGAAGCTTTAACAGCTACGAGCAGTACTTC.

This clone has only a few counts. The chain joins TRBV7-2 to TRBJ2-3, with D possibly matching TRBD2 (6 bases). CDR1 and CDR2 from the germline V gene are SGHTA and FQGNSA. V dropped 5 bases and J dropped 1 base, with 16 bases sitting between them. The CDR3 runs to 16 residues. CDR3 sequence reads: CASSPRRGGGTDTQYF. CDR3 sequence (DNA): TGTGCCAGCAGCCCCCGGAGGGGAGGTGGCACAGATACGCAGTATTTT.

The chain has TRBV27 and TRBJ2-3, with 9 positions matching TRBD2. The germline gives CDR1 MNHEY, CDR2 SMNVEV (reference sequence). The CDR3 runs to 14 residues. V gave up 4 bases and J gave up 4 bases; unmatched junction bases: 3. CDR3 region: CASSSGLASDTQYF. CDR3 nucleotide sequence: TGTGCCAGCAGTTCGGGACTAGCCTCAGATACGCAGTATTTT.

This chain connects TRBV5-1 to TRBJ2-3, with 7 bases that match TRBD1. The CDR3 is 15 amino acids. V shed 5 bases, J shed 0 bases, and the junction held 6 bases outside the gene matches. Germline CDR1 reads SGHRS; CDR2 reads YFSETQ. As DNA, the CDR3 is TGCGCCAGCAGTTTCCAGGGGGATAGCACAGATACGCAGTATTTT. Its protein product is CASSFQGDSTDTQYF.

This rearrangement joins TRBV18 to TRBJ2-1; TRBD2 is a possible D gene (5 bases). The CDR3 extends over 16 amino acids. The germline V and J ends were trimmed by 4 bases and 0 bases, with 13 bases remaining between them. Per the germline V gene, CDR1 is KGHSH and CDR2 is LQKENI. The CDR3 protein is CASSRVRESSYNEQFF. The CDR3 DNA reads TGTGCCAGCTCACGAGTTAGGGAGAGCTCCTACAATGAGCAGTTCTTC. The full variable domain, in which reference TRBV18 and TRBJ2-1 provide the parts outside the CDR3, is NAGVMQNPRHLVRRRGQEARLRCSPMKGHSHVYWYRQLPEEGLKFMVYLQKENIIDESGMPKERFSAEFPKEGPSILRIQQVVRGDSAAYFCASSRVRESSYNEQFFGPGTRLTVL.

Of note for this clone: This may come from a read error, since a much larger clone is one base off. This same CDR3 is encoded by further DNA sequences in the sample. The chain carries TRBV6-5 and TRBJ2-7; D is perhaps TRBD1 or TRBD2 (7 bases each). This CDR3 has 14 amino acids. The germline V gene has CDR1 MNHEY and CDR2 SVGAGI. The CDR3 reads CASRGGETGYEQYF. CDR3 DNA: TGTGCTAGCAGGGGGGGAGAGACTGGTTACGAGCAGTACTTC.

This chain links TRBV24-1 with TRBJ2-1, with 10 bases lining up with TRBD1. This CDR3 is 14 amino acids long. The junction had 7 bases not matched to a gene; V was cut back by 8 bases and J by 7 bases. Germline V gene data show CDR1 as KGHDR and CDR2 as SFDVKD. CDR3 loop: CATKGTGVGNEQFF. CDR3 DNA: TGTGCCACCAAAGGGACAGGGGTTGGTAATGAGCAGTTCTTC.

Here the CDR3 DNA reads TGCAGCGTTAGGACAGGGGGCGCGGGGGAGACCCAGTACTTC. Translating gives CSVRTGGAGETQYF. The chain has TRBV29-1 and TRBJ2-5, with TRBD1 matching 11 bases. The junction had 7 bases not matched to a gene; V was cut back by 5 bases and J by 5 bases. Germline V lookup: CDR1 SQVTM, CDR2 ANQGSEA. The length of the CDR3 is 14 residues.

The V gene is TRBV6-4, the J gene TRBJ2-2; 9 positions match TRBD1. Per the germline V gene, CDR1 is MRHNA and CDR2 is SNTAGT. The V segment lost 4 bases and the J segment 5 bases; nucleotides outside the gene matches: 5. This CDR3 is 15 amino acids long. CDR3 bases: TGTGCCAGCAGTGCACAGGGGGCAGGGACCGGGGAGCTGTTTTTT. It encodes CASSAQGAGTGELFF.

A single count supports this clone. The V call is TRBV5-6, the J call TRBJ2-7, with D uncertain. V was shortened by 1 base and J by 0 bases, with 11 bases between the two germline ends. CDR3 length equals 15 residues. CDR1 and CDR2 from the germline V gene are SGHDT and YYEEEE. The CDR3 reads CASSLKSRSSYEQYF. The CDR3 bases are TGTGCCAGCAGCTTGAAGTCGCGTAGCTCCTACGAGCAGTACTTC.

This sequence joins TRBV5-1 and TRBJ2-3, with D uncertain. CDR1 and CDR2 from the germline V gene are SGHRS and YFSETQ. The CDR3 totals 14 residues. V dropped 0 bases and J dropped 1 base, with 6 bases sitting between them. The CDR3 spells CASSLVPGTDTQYF. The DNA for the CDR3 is TGCGCCAGCAGCTTGGTTCCAGGCACAGATACGCAGTATTTT.

DNA of the CDR3: TGTGCCAGCAGTCCTGGGGGGGGACGACAGCCCCAGCATTTT. It encodes CASSPGGGRQPQHF. The rearrangement links TRBV21-1 to TRBJ1-5. TRBV21-1 is marked as a pseudogene. This CDR3 region has 14 residues.

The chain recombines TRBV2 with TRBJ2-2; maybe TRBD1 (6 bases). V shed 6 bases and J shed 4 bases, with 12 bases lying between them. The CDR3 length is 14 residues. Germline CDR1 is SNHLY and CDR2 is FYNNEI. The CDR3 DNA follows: TGTGCCAGCAGAGGACCAGGGGTCACCGGGGAGCTGTTTTTT. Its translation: CASRGPGVTGELFF.

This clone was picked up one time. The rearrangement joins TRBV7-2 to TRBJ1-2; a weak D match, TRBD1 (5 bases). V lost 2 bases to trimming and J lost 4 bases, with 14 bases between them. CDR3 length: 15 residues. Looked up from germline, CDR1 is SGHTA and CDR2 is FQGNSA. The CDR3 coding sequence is TGTGCCAGCAGCTTACGCAGAGGACAATTCTATGGCTACACCTTC. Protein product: CASSLRRGQFYGYTF.

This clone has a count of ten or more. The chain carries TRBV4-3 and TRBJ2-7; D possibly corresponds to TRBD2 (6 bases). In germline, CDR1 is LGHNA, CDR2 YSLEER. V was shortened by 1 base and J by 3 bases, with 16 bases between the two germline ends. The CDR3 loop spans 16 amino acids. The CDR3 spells CASSQAAAGTFYEQYF. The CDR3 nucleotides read TGCGCCAGCAGCCAAGCCGCCGCCGGGACTTTCTACGAGCAGTACTTC.

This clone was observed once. The CDR3 DNA reads TGTGCCAGCAGCCCCAATCTAGCGGGAGGAGGGCCAGATACGCAGTATTTT. Amino acid sequence: CASSPNLAGGGPDTQYF. The gene calls are TRBV7-2 and TRBJ2-3, with 11 bases identical to TRBD2. Germline trimming cut 5 bases from V and 4 bases from J; bases unmatched to any gene: 11. The CDR3 is 17 residues long. Germline V gene lookup returns CDR1 SGHTA and CDR2 FQGNSA.

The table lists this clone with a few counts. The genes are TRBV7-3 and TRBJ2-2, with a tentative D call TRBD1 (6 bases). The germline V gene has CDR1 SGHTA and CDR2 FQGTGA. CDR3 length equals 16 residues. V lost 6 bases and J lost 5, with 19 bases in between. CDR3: CASSKPQGPGTGELFF. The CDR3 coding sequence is TGTGCCAGCAGTAAGCCCCAGGGGCCGGGGACCGGGGAGCTGTTTTTT.

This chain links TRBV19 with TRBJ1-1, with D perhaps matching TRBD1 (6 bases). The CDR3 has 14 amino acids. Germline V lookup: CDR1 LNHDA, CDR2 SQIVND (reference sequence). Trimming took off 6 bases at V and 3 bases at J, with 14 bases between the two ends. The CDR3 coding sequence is TGTGCCAGTAGCTATAAACACAGGGACACTGAAGCTTTCTTT. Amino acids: CASSYKHRDTEAFF.

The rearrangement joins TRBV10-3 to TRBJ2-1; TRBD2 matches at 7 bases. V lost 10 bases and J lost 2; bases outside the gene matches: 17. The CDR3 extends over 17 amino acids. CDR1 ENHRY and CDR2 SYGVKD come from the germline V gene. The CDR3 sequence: CATSQRDIKSPYNEQFF. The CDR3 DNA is TGTGCCACCTCTCAGCGGGATATAAAGAGCCCCTACAATGAGCAGTTCTTC.

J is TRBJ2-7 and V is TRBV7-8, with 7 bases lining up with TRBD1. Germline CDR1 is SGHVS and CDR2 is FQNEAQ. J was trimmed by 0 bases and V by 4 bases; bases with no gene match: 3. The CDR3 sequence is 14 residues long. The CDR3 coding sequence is TGTGCCAGCAGCTCCCGGGACAGCTCCTACGAGCAGTACTTC. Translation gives CASSSRDSSYEQYF.

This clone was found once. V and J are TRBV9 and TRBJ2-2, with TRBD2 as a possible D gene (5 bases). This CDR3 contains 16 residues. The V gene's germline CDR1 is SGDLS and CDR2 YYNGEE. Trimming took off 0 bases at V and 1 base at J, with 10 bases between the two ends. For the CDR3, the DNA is TGTGCCAGCAGCGTAGGACCAGCGGTGAACACCGGGGAGCTGTTTTTT. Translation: CASSVGPAVNTGELFF.

The CDR3 loop is CASSPTGSPLHF. Written as DNA, the CDR3 is TGTGCCAGCAGTCCAACGGGATCACCCCTCCACTTT. The rearrangement joins TRBV6-5 to TRBJ1-6; D unclear. This CDR3 comprises 12 residues. CDR1 is MNHEY, CDR2 SVGAGI, per germline. Trimming took 5 bases from V and 10 from J, leaving 9 bases between them.

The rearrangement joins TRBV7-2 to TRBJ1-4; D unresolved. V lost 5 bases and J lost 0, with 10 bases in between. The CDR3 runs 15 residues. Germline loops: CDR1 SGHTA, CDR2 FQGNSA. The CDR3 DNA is TGTGCCAGCAGCCCCAAGCGCTCAACTAATGAAAAACTGTTTTTT. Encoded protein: CASSPKRSTNEKLFF.

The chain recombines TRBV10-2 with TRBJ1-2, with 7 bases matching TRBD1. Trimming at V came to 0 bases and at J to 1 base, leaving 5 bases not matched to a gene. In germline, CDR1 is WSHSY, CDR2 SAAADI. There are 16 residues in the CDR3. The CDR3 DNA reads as TGCGCCAGCAGTGAGTCTATGGCAGGGGGTAACTATGGCTACACCTTC. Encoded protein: CASSESMAGGNYGYTF.